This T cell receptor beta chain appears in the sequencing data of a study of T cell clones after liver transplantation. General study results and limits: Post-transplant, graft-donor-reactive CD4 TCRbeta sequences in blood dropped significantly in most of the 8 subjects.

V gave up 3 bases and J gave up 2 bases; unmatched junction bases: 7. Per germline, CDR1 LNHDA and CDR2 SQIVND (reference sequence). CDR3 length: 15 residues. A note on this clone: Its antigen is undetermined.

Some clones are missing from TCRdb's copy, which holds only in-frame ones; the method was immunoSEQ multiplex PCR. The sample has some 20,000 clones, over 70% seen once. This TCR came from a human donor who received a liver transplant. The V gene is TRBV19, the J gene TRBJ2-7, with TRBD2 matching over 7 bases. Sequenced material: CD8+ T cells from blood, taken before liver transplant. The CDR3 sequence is CASSIQTSAAYEQYF. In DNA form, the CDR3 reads TGTGCCAGTAGTATTCAAACTAGCGCGGCCTACGAGCAGTACTTC.